Listed below are T cell receptor beta chains from one sample, sequenced in a study of blood T cell repertoires in COVID-19. Profiled with immunoSEQ multiplex PCR; TCRdb holds only in-frame clones, not every one. Of fewer than 400,000 clones listed, 65% to 90% are singletons. Sequenced sample: PBMCs or T cells enriched from blood (not recorded which). The source of these receptors is a man aged 25-40 years who had recovered from COVID-19. CDR3s include the opening cysteine and the closing phenylalanine or tryptophan. The D gene is left open where the match is weak. Only some rows state a clone size, as once, few, many or a class for expanded clones.

clone_size	v_call	d_call	j_call	cdr3_aa	cdr3_nt
-	TRBV11-2	TRBD1	TRBJ1-1	CASSAPQGLNTEAFF	TGTGCCAGCAGCGCTCCACAGGGGTTGAACACTGAAGCTTTCTTT
few	TRBV6-1	TRBD2	TRBJ2-7	CASSDSGGTLYEQYF	TGTGCCAGCAGTGACAGCGGGGGGACCCTCTACGAGCAGTACTTC
-	TRBV7-2	TRBD2	TRBJ2-1	CASSFIAGLSSYNEQFF	TGTGCCAGCAGCTTTATAGCGGGTTTAAGCTCCTACAATGAGCAGTTCTTC
-	TRBV27	TRBD1	TRBJ1-5	CASSSQGAGQPQHF	TGTGCCAGCAGTTCACAGGGGGCAGGTCAGCCCCAGCATTTT
-	TRBV14	-	TRBJ2-1	CASSDFSRNNEQFF	TGTGCCAGCAGCGACTTTAGCCGGAACAATGAGCAGTTCTTC
-	TRBV30	-	TRBJ2-4	CAWSVSSLAKNIQYF	TGTGCCTGGAGTGTATCTAGCCTAGCCAAAAACATTCAGTACTTC
few	TRBV19	TRBD2	TRBJ2-7	CASSISSGTVYEQYF	TGTGCCAGTAGTATCTCTAGCGGGACCGTCTACGAGCAGTACTTC
-	TRBV28	TRBD1	TRBJ1-5	CASAQTGAEHF	TGTGCCAGCGCCCAGACAGGGGCGGAGCATTTT
-	TRBV4-1	TRBD2	TRBJ2-7	CASSPPSGRAYEQYF	TGCGCCAGCAGCCCGCCTAGCGGGAGGGCTTACGAGCAGTACTTC
-	TRBV4-1	-	TRBJ1-2	CASSQDGGYTF	TGCGCCAGCAGCCAAGACGGGGGCTACACCTTC
-	TRBV5-1	TRBD1	TRBJ2-3	CASRQGATTDTQYF	TGCGCCAGCAGACAGGGGGCGACCACAGATACGCAGTATTTT
-	TRBV12-5	-	TRBJ1-6	CASGLDWTQYNSPLHF	TGTGCTAGTGGTTTGGATTGGACACAGTATAATTCACCCCTCCACTTT
-	TRBV9	-	TRBJ2-7	CASSPFPLGVEQYF	TGTGCCAGCAGCCCCTTCCCCCTAGGGGTCGAGCAGTACTTC
-	TRBV6-5	-	TRBJ1-2	CASSSQGPYGYTF	TGTGCCAGCAGTTCACAGGGCCCCTATGGCTACACCTTC
-	TRBV24-1	-	TRBJ1-1	CATSDYIGTEAFF	TGTGCCACCAGTGATTACATTGGCACTGAAGCTTTCTTT
-	TRBV29-1	-	TRBJ1-1	CSATSVATEAFF	TGCAGCGCCACTAGTGTAGCCACTGAAGCTTTCTTT
-	TRBV11-2	TRBD1	TRBJ1-3	CASSHYRGRSGNTIYF	TGTGCCAGCAGCCATTACAGGGGGCGATCTGGAAACACCATATATTTT
-	TRBV6-5	TRBD1	TRBJ1-3	CASRGTGAIYF	TGTGCCAGCAGAGGGACAGGAGCCATATATTTT
-	TRBV28	TRBD1	TRBJ2-7	CASSSLALLDRGYEQYF	TGTGCCAGCAGTTCTCTGGCCCTGTTGGACAGGGGGTACGAGCAGTACTTC
-	TRBV28	TRBD2	TRBJ2-7	CASSPMGLAEYEQYF	TGTGCCAGCAGTCCAATGGGACTAGCGGAGTACGAGCAGTACTTC
-	TRBV4-1	-	TRBJ2-1	CASSGVGGLHKRFF	TGCGCCAGCAGCGGGGTAGGGGGACTACACAAGCGGTTCTTC
-	TRBV5-1	-	TRBJ2-5	CASRTGLETQYF	TGCGCCAGCAGAACAGGTCTTGAGACCCAGTACTTC